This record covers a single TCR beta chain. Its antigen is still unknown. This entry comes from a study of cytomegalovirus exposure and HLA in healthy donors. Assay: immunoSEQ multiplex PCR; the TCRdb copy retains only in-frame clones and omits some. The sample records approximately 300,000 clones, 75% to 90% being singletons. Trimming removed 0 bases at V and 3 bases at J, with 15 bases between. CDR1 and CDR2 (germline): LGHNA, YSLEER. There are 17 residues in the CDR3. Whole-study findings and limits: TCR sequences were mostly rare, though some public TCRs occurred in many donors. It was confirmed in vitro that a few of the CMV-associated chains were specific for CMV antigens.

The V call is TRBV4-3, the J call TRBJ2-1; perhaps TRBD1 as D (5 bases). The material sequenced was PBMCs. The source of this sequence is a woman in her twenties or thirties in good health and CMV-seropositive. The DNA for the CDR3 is TGCGCCAGCAGCCAAGATCCCCAGGGCCCGTTCTACAATGAGCAGTTCTTC. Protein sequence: CASSQDPQGPFYNEQFF.